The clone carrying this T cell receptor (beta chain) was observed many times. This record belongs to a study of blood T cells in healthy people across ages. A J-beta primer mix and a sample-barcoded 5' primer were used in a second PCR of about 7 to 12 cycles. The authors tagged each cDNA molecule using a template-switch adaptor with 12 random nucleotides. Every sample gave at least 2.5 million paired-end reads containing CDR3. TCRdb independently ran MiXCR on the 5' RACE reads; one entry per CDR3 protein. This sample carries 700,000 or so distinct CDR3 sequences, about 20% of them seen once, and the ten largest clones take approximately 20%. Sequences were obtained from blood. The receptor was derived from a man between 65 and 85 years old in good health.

CDR3 loop: CASSLVPSAAYNEQFF. Written as DNA, the CDR3 is TGTGCCAGCAGCTTAGTACCTAGCGCCGCCTACAATGAGCAGTTCTTC. The chain carries TRBV5-6 and TRBJ2-1; a possible D gene is TRBD2 (6 bases). Trimming pared 2 bases from V and 2 bases from J, leaving 14 bases between. This CDR3 region has 16 residues. The germline V gene encodes CDR1 SGHDT and CDR2 YYEEEE.